The TCR beta chain under discussion was sequenced for a study of T cell repertoires in cytomegalovirus infection. Study at large: Recently identified HLA-C-restricted and well-studied HLA-B-restricted CMV epitopes were used.

There are a few counts of this clonotype. Its target is unknown. Per the germline V gene, CDR1 is SEHNR and CDR2 is FQNEAQ (reference sequence). The CDR3 length is 15 residues. Trimming removed 1 base from V and 1 base from J, with 10 bases in between. Using its own MiXCR run on the reads, TCRdb lists one record per CDR3 protein. The table records about a million distinct CDR3 sequences, around 30% of them present only once. This chain uses TRBV7-9 with TRBJ1-2, with D hard to call. The TCR sequence derives from a human donor in good health (CMV status not recorded). Some clones in this sample may be carry-over from other donors' samples. The sample here was cultured CD8+ T cells from PBMCs, taken from culture after CMV antigen stimulation. Here the CDR3 DNA reads TGTGCCAGCAGCTTAGGGTCCGGCAGTAACTATGGCTACACCTTC. Translating gives CASSLGSGSNYGYTF. Supplemented by reference TRBV7-9 and TRBJ1-2, the full variable domain reads DTGVSQNPRHKITKRGQNVTFRCDPISEHNRLYWYRQTLGQGPEFLTYFQNEAQLEKSRLLSDRFSAERPKGSFSTLEIQRTEQGDSAMYLCASSLGSGSNYGYTFGSGTRLTVV.